This TCR beta chain emerged from a study of CD8 T cells in ankylosing spondylitis. General study results and limits: Within ankylosing spondylitis blood, a TCR beta motif made up of roughly eight highly homologous variants appeared to be characteristic. Clones linked to the disease showed a CD8+ phenotype. They occurred at relatively low frequencies in peripheral blood. Reported data indicate significant enrichment of disease-linked clones within matched ankylosing spondylitis synovial fluid.

Scientists made TCR beta libraries using quantitative 5'-RACE with molecular barcodes. TCRdb reprocessed the 5' RACE reads with MiXCR, giving one entry per CDR3 protein. The repertoire holds 800,000 to 900,000 distinct CDR3 sequences, with about an eighth as singletons. The CDR3 runs 14 residues. Looked up from germline, CDR1 is MNHEY and CDR2 is SVGAGI. This clonotype was counted a single time. The antigen remains undetermined. A read error may be the cause here, since a much bigger clone is one base away. The sample taken for sequencing was blood, either unsorted or a sorted T cell fraction (not recorded which). This TCR derives from a male donor with ankylosing spondylitis. V is TRBV6-5 and J is TRBJ1-2; D may be TRBD1 (5 bases). CDR3 sequence (DNA): TGTGCCAGCAGTTACAATCAGGGAAGCTATGGCAACACCTTC. The encoded protein is CASSYNQGSYGNTF.